A single sample gave rise to the 3 T cell receptor beta chains below, sequenced in a study of T cell responses to AZD1222 COVID-19 vaccine. Assay used: immunoSEQ multiplex PCR; TCRdb lists only in-frame clones, some missing. Altogether some 150,000 clones are present, around 90% being singletons, with the ten largest covering 1.5% to 2.5%. Here the sequenced sample was peripheral blood, taken 28 days after the second AZD1222 dose. The receptors shown here come from an adult who received the AZD1222 COVID-19 vaccine.

V is TRBV7-2 and J is TRBJ1-4, with D possibly being TRBD1 (5 bases). The CDR3 sequence is 15 residues long. The V end lost 1 base, the J end lost 8 bases, and 14 bases lay between the germline ends. The germline gives CDR1 SGHTA, CDR2 FQGNSA. CDR3 nucleotide sequence: TGTGCCAGCAGCTTAGGCGGGGACGGGAGGGAAAAACTGTTTTTT. Translating gives CASSLGGDGREKLFF.

V usage is TRBV5-5 and J usage is TRBJ2-3; 9 bases map to TRBD2. The J segment lost 3 bases and the V segment lost 1 base, leaving 6 bases of the junction unmatched. In germline, CDR1 is SGHKS, CDR2 YYEKEE (reference sequence). CDR3 length: 16 residues. The CDR3 sequence: CASSLRPTSGTDTQYF. CDR3 nucleotides: TGTGCCAGCAGCTTGCGTCCGACTAGCGGAACAGATACGCAGTATTTT. Filled out from reference TRBV5-5 and TRBJ2-3, the complete variable domain reads DAGVTQSPTHLIKTRGQQVTLRCSPISGHKSVSWYQQVLGQGPQFIFQYYEKEERGRGNFPDRFSARQFPNYSSELNVNALLLGDSALYLCASSLRPTSGTDTQYFGPGTRLTVL.

The chain uses TRBV3-1 (or the pseudogene TRBV3-2) and TRBJ1-4; D remains ambiguous. There are 13 residues in the CDR3. Germline V CDR1 and CDR2: LGHDT, YNNKEL (reference sequence). V lost 4 bases and J 7 bases, leaving 10 bases between the germline ends. CDR3 protein: CASSLIQTEKLFF. The DNA of the CDR3 is TGTGCCAGCAGCCTAATCCAAACTGAAAAACTGTTTTTT.